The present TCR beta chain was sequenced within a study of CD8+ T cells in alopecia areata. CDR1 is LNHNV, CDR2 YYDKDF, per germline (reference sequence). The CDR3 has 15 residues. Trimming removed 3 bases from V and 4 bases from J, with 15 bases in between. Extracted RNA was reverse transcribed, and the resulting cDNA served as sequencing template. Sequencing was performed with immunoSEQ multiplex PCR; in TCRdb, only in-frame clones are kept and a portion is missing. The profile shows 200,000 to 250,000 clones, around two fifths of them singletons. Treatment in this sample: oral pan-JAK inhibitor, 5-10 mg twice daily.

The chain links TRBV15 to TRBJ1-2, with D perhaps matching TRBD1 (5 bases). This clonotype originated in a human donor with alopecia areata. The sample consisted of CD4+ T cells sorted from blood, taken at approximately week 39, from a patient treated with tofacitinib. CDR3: CATSRRTTQGYGYTF. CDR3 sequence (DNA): TGTGCCACCAGCAGGAGGACGACTCAGGGCTATGGCTACACCTTC. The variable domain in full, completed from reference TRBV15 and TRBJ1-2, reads DAMVIQNPRYQVTQFGKPVTLSCSQTLNHNVMYWYQQKSSQAPKLLFHYYDKDFNNEADTPDNFQSRRPNTSFCFLDIRSPGLGDTAMYLCATSRRTTQGYGYTFGSGTRLTVV.